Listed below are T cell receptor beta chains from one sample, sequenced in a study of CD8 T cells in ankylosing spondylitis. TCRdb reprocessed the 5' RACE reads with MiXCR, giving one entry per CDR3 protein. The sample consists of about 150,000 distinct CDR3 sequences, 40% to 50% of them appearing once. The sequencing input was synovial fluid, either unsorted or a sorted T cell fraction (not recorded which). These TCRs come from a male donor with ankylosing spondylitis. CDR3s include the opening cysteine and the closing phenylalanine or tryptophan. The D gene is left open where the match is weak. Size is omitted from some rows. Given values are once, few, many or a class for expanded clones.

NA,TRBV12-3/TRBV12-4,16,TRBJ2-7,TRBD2,CASSYTGRRGGGEQYF,TGTGCCAGCAGCTATACCGGGAGGAGAGGAGGTGGCGAGCAGTACTTC
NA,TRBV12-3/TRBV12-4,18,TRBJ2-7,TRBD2,CASSLLRHALAGVDEQYF,TGTGCCAGCAGTTTACTCCGTCACGCCCTAGCGGGAGTAGATGAGCAGTACTTC
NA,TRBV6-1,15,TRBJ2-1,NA,CASSRLGDAYNEQFF,TGTGCCAGCAGCAGACTCGGGGACGCATACAATGAGCAGTTCTTC
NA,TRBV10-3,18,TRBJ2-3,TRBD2,CAISETRLAGGVTDTQYF,TGTGCCATCAGTGAGACCCGACTAGCGGGAGGTGTCACAGATACGCAGTATTTT
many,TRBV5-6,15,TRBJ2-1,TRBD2,CASRSGLAANNEQFF,TGTGCCAGCCGTTCGGGACTAGCGGCGAACAATGAGCAGTTCTTC
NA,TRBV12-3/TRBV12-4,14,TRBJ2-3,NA,CASSPTGHPNTQYF,TGTGCCAGCAGCCCGACAGGCCACCCAAATACGCAGTATTTT
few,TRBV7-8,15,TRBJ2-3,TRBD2,CASSPAAGETDTQYF,TGTGCCAGCAGCCCAGCGGCGGGAGAGACAGATACGCAGTATTTT
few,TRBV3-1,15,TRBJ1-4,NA,CASSQGLRGRRKLFF,TGTGCCAGCAGCCAGGGACTACGGGGACGTCGAAAACTGTTTTTT
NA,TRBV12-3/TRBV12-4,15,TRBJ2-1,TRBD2,CASSLLAGVYNEQFF,TGTGCCAGCAGTTTACTAGCGGGGGTTTACAATGAGCAGTTCTTC
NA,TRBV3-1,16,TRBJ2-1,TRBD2,CASSQDVSGGAYEQFF,TGTGCCAGCAGCCAAGATGTCAGCGGGGGGGCCTATGAGCAGTTCTTC